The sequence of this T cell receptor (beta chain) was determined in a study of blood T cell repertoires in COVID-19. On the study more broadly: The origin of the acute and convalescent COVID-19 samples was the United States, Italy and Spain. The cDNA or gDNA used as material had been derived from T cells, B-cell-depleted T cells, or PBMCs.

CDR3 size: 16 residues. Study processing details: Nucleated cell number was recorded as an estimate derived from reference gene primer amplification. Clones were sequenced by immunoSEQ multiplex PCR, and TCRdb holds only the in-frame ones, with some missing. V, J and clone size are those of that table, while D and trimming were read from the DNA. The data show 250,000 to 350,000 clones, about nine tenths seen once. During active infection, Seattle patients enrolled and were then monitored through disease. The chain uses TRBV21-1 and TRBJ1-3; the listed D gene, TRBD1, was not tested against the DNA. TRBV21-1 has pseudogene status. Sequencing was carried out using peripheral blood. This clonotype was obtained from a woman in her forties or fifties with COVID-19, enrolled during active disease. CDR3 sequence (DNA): TGTGCCAGCAGGTTGACAGGGGCTGTCTCTGGAAACACCATATATTTT. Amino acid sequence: CASRLTGAVSGNTIYF.